This T cell receptor beta chain was found in a study of shared clonotypes between healthy human individuals. In the source study's methods: ImmunoSEQ yielded junction-only sequences lacking quality scores, so filtering differed. Repertoires were generated with immunoSEQ multiplex PCR, while TCRdb's copy carries only in-frame clones and drops some. V and J calls and clone size follow that table, whereas D and trimming were derived from the DNA. The data show 1.6 million or so clones, with 98% seen just once and approximately 0.4% held by the top ten. The V and J ends lost 2 bases and 2 bases respectively, with 9 bases between them. CDR3 length equals 14 residues. The germline V gene encodes CDR1 SGHTA and CDR2 FQGNSA.

The chain has TRBV7-2 and TRBJ2-5; no definite D call. The sequenced material came from naive CD4+ T cells sorted from blood. Subset defined: CD45RA+ positively selected. The source of this sequence is a man aged 25-45 years in good health. The CDR3 DNA sequence: TGTGCCAGCAGCTTACACAGCCGTCAAGAGACCCAGTACTTC. Translation gives CASSLHSRQETQYF.